This TCR beta chain comes out of a study of T cells in Graves' hyperthyroidism and ophthalmopathy. The CDR3 sequence is 12 residues long. Trimming left V 6 bases short and J 9 bases short, with 14 bases between. Germline V gene sequence: CDR1 MNHEY, CDR2 SMNVEV (reference sequence). Study-wide findings and caveats: Blood samples included most of the expanded thyroid clonotypes exceeding 0.001.

This clonotype has a count of ten or more. As yet, its antigen is unknown. Regions amplified from RNA transcripts were the TCR beta CDR3 regions. A first-round RT-PCR of the TCR CDR3 used the HTBI primer set. MiXCR was run by TCRdb on the multiplex PCR reads, yielding one entry per CDR3 protein. The table has around 700,000 distinct CDR3 sequences, under 45% seen once; the top ten hold more than 25%. From more than 9.5 ml of fresh peripheral blood, PBMCs were isolated. The TCR originated in a woman in her forties with Graves' hyperthyroidism. Material: blood. The rearrangement links TRBV27 to TRBJ1-1; D gene uncertain. CDR3 bases: TGTGCCAGCAGGACGATGGCGGGTCAAGCTTTCTTT. Amino acid sequence: CASRTMAGQAFF.